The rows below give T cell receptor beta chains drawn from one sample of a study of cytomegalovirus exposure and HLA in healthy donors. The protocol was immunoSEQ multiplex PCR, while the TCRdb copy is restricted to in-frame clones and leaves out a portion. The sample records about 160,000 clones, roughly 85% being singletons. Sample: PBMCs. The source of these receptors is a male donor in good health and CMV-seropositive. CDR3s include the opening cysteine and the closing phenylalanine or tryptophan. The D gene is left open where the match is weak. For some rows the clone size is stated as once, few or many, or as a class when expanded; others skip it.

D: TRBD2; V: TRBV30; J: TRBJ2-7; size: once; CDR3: CAWRTSGSPKQYF; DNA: TGTGCCTGGAGGACTAGCGGGAGTCCCAAGCAGTACTTC
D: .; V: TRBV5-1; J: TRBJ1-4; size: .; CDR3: CASSGGGANEKLFF; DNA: TGCGCCAGCAGCGGGGGAGGGGCTAATGAAAAACTGTTTTTT
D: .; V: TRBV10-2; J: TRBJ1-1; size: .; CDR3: CASNIRNTEAFF; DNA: TGCGCCAGCAATATCAGGAACACTGAAGCTTTCTTT
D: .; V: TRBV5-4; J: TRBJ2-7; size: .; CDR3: CASSYEAASYEQYF; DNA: TGTGCCAGCAGCTACGAGGCCGCCTCCTACGAGCAGTACTTC
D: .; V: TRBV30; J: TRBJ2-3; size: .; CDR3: CAWSVRRGDTQYF; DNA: TGTGCCTGGAGTGTACGGAGGGGAGATACGCAGTATTTT
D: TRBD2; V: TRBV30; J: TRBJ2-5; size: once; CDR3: CAWSVVSGVQETQYF; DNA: TGTGCCTGGAGTGTCGTTAGCGGGGTACAAGAGACCCAGTACTTC
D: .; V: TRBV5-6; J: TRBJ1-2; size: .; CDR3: CASSSTEDTSNYGYTF; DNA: TGTGCCAGCAGCTCCACAGAGGACACTTCTAACTATGGCTACACCTTC
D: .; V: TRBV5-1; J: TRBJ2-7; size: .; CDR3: CASSWRADSYEQYF; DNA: TGCGCCAGCAGCTGGAGGGCCGACTCCTACGAGCAGTACTTC
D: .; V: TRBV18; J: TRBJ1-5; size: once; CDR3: CASSPSAGHDQPQHF; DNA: TGTGCCAGCTCACCGTCCGCGGGGCATGATCAGCCCCAGCATTTT
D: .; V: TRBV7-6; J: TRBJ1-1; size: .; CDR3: CASSFTRNTEAFF; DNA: TGTGCCAGCAGCTTCACTAGGAACACTGAAGCTTTCTTT
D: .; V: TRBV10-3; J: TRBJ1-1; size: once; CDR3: CAISASTENTEAFF; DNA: TGTGCCATCAGCGCTTCGACAGAGAACACTGAAGCTTTCTTT
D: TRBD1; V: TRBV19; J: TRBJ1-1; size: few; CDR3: CASSMVRGQMNTEAFF; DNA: TGTGCCAGTAGTATGGTGCGGGGACAGATGAACACTGAAGCTTTCTTT